Sequencing of this TCR beta chain was carried out in a study of graft-versus-host responses after intestinal transplantation. Background on the study: Induction using anti-thymocyte globulin, followed by tacrolimus and steroids for around 3 years, was given to all recipients. Study-level results: Allografts from individuals with graft-donor T cell macrochimerism displayed high graft-versus-host to host-versus-graft clonal ratios. Levels of circulating GvH clones at their peak were associated with early post-transplant HvG declines. Recipient bone marrow held GvH clones, some seen earlier in ileum or blood.

Germline loops: CDR1 MDHEN, CDR2 SYDVKM. CDR3 length: 22 amino acids. The junction had 25 bases not matched to a gene; V was cut back by 5 bases and J by 4 bases. To note about this clone: Its antigen is not known.

Sequencing used immunoSEQ multiplex PCR; TCRdb keeps in-frame clones, though not all of them. The profile shows tens of thousands of clones, approximately 92% of them singletons. The clonotype originates from a human patient who received an intestinal transplant, so some T cells may come from the graft donor. Source: PBMCs, taken about 9 months after intestinal transplant. This rearrangement joins TRBV28 to TRBJ2-7, with TRBD2 matching over 14 bases. Written as DNA, the CDR3 is TGTGCCAGCAGTCCTTTAACGGGACTAGCGGGAGAGGGGCGGGGGGATCCGTACGAGCAGTACTTC. It encodes CASSPLTGLAGEGRGDPYEQYF.